This T cell receptor beta chain was obtained from a study of T cells and Merkel cell carcinoma outcomes. General observations from the study: Repertoire plus T-cell density reportedly predicted Merkel cell carcinoma outcomes.

Some clones are missing from TCRdb's copy, which holds only in-frame ones; the method was immunoSEQ multiplex PCR. The sample includes around 15,000 clones, roughly 79% of them seen just once. This clone came up once. Its matching antigen is unknown. Germline V gives CDR1 MDHEN, CDR2 SYDVKM. The CDR3 extends over 17 amino acids. Germline trimming cut 2 bases from V and 6 bases from J; bases unmatched to any gene: 12. Sequencing was carried out using tumor tissue from Merkel cell carcinoma. The chain links TRBV28 to TRBJ2-7; 11 nucleotides match TRBD2. This sequence originates from a human donor with Merkel cell carcinoma. The CDR3 region has the DNA TGTGCCAGCAGTTTAAAAGCTAGCGGGAGGATCTGGGGCGAGCAGTACTTC. Encoded protein: CASSLKASGRIWGEQYF.